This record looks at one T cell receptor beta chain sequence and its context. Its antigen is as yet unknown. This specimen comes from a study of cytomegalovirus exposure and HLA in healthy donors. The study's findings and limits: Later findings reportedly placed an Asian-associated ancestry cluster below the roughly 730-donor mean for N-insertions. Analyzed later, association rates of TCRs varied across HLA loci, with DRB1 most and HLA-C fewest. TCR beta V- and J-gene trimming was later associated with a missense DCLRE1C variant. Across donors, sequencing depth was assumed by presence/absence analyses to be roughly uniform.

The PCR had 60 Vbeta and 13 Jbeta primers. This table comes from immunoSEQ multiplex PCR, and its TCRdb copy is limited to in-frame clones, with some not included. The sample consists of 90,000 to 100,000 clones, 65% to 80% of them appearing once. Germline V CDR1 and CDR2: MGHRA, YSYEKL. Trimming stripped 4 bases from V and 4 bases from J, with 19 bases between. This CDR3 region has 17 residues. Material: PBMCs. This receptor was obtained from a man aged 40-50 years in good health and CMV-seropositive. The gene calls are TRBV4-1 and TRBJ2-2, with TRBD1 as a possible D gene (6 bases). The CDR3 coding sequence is TGCGCCAGCAGCCCAAGAGGTAACAGGGTACCCACCGGGGAGCTGTTTTTT. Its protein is CASSPRGNRVPTGELFF.